A single TCR beta chain is shown here with its context. Its antigen is not known. The identical CDR3 is also encoded by other nucleotide sequences in the sample. These data are taken from a study of shared clonotypes between healthy human individuals. Sequencing used immunoSEQ multiplex PCR; TCRdb keeps in-frame clones, though not all of them. The sample gives about 2 million clones, approximately 94% of which show up once; 1% to 1.5% is in the top ten. Findings and limits, study-wide: Naive subsets typically showed greater estimated richness than memory subsets. Incompleteness in sorted-subset sequencing, despite large depth, was shown by rarefaction. Clonotype sharing among the donors was expected to vary with sequencing depth.

The CDR3 runs 13 residues. Germline CDR1 MNHEY, CDR2 SMNVEV (reference sequence). V was clipped by 2 bases and J by 0 bases, with 5 bases between them. Naive CD8 cells were CD45RO-negative, positively selected for CCR7, excluding terminally differentiated effector memory CD45RA+ cells. Every donor, a Caucasian adult, lived in Nashville, Tennessee. The clonotype comes from a man between 18 and 29 years old in good health. V usage is TRBV27 and J usage is TRBJ2-7; D unresolved. The sequenced sample consisted of naive CD8+ T cells sorted from blood. The CDR3 region is CASSLMSSYEQYF. DNA of the CDR3: TGTGCCAGCAGTTTAATGTCCTCCTACGAGCAGTACTTC.